Many counts were recorded for the clone carrying this T cell receptor (beta chain). Antigen: not known. These data are taken from a study of blood T cells in healthy people across ages. The CDR3 totals 17 residues. In germline, CDR1 is MNHEY, CDR2 SMNVEV (reference sequence). The ends were cut back, 2 bases at V and 5 bases at J, with 21 bases in the middle. Combining a sample-barcoded 5' primer with a J-beta primer mix, a second PCR ran for roughly 6 to 12 cycles. From the 5' RACE reads, TCRdb called clonotypes with MiXCR, one entry per CDR3 protein. This repertoire shows 1,100,000 or so distinct CDR3 sequences, 35% to 50% found once; its top ten account for under 20%. Study-wide results and caveats: Unsorted PBMCs blocked a conclusive comparison of naive and antigen-experienced cells.

The chain joins TRBV27 to TRBJ2-5; D is perhaps TRBD1 (5 bases). This receptor was taken from a woman in her sixties or seventies in good health. Input material: blood. The CDR3 loop reads CASSLGLGITGGETQYF. CDR3 nucleotides: TGTGCCAGCAGTTTAGGTCTAGGCATAACAGGCGGCGAGACCCAGTACTTC.